This T cell receptor (beta chain) derives from a study of OX40 agonist ivuxolimab in advanced cancers. Turning to the overall study: Ivuxolimab was an agonistic, fully human IgG2 monoclonal antibody directed against OX40 (CD134), a costimulatory receptor. Of the approximately 50 dose-escalation patients, hepatocellular carcinoma was present in around 20, melanoma in approximately 15, renal cell carcinoma in 9 and head and neck cancer in 9. The monotherapy dose-escalation portion (N ≈ 50 patients) of the phase I ivuxolimab trial is reported in the paper. Intravenous ivuxolimab was administered to patients every 2 weeks at six dose levels: 0.01, 0.1, 0.3, 1.5, 3 and 10 mg/kg. A male proportion of around 83% and a mean age of 60 years, ranging from about 20 to 85, were recorded for the dose-escalation cohort. Patients were allowed to have had prior anti-PD-1, anti-PD-L1 or anti-CTLA-4 therapy, and more than 35% of the dose-escalation patients had been treated with checkpoint inhibitors. Three dose-escalation patients achieved partial responses, one with hepatocellular carcinoma and two with cutaneous melanoma. The purpose of peripheral TCRbeta sequencing was to test whether ivuxolimab changed TCR sequence diversity and led to clonal T-cell expansion. Overall study results and their limits: At doses of 0.1 to 3.0 mg/kg, clonal expansion of both CD4+ and CD8+ blood T cells was observed from baseline to week 6. Low levels of normalized T-cell clonal expansion were also seen in some patients who did not respond. In the 0.1-3.0 mg/kg groups, partial responders had among the lowest normalized peripheral clonal expansion, particularly in CD8+ T cells. After ivuxolimab, expanded clones were on average more numerous among CD8+ T cells than among CD4+ T cells. Which antigens the clonally expanded peripheral T cells were specific for was not determined.

Taken from cysteine to phenylalanine, the CDR3 has 14 residues. Solely the CDR3 DNA is kept, with 42 bases framed from the first base. Clipping removes 4 bases from V and 6 bases from J, with 10 as the unmatched junction base count. CDR1 SGHTS and CDR2 YDEGEE are derived from the germline V gene. For sequencing of the TCRbeta CDR3 region, genomic DNA was extracted from the sorted cells. The immunoSEQ Assay was used for sequencing of TCRbeta CDR3 regions. Sourced from immuneACCESS, this table was stored by TCRdb with only in-frame sequences that have V and J called. A share of the clones is absent; for the studies checked, an unresolved V gene accounts for under half, and the remainder has no known explanation. The sample table records fewer than 90,000 clones; over 90% of these occur just once. Under 8% of the sample rests with the top ten. The trial excluded patients who had a history of autoimmune disease or who were on systemic immunosuppression. Peripheral blood for TCR sequencing was drawn from every dose cohort at baseline, at cycle 4 day 1 and at cycle 7 day 1. Samples were obtained from an open-label, multicenter, first-in-human phase I dose-escalation trial of ivuxolimab. Adults with locally advanced or metastatic melanoma, renal cell, hepatocellular, or head and neck squamous cell carcinoma were enrolled in the trial. CD4+ and CD8+ T cells were sorted separately from peripheral blood before TCR sequencing.

As to this clone: Which antigen it targets is not known. Per-base quality was not reported, and no clone a single base away is much larger than it.

This chain joins TRBV5-8 to TRBJ2-7; TRBD1 agrees with 7 junctional bases. The clonotype was recovered from an adult with an advanced solid tumor such as melanoma, head and neck, liver or kidney cancer. Sequenced here: CD4+ or CD8+ T cells sorted from blood, sampled in a trial of the OX40 agonist ivuxolimab. The nucleotides read TGTGCCAGCAGCCCTGACAGGGCTGTTCGCGAGCAGTACTTC. This translates into CASSPDRAVREQYF.